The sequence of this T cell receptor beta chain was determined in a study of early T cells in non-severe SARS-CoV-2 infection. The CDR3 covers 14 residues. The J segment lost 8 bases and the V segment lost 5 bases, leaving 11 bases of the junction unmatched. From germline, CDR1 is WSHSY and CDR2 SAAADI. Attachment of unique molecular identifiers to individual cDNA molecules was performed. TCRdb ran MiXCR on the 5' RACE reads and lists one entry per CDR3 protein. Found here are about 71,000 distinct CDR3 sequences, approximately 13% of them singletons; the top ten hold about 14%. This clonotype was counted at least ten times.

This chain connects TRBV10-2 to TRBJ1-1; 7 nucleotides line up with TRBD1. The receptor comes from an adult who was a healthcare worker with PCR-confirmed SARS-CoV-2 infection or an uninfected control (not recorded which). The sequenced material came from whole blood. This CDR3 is CASSWDSATREAFF. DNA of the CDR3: TGCGCCAGCAGTTGGGACAGCGCGACTCGGGAAGCTTTCTTT.